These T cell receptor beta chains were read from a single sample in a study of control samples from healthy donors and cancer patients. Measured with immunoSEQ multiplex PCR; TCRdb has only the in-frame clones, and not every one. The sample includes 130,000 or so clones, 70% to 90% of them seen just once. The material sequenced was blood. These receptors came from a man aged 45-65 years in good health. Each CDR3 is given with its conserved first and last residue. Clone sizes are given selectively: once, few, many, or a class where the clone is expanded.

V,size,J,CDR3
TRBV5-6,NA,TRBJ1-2,CASSLRTGFAYGYTF
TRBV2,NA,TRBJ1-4,CASKDSDTEKLFF
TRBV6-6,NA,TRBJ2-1,CASTPFLGFEQFF
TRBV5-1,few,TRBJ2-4,CASSLGWGNRNIQYF
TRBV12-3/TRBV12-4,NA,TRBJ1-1,CASSRSRGSEAFF
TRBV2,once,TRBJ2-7,CASSRTGTGSFGDEQYF
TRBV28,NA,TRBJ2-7,CASSARTSGNEQYF
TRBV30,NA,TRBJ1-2,CAWSGEVGGYTF
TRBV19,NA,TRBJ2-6,CASSRRQGSSGANVLTF
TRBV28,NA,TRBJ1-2,CASSLPDSSYGYTF
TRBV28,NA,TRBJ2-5,CASSLGEGSGETQYF
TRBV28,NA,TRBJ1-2,CASSLVQDHEGYTF
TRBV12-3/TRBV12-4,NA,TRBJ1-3,CASMTGAGNTIYF
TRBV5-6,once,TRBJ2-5,CASSLRGGRETQYF
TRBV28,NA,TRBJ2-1,CASSLRRTEQFF
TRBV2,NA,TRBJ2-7,CASGLERGREQYF
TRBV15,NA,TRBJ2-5,CAAGGASGGQETQYF
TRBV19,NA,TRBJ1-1,CASRGAVLQGGGNTEAFF
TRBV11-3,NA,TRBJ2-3,CASSPRRGASDTQYF
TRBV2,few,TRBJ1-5,CASSGSWGKVQPQHF
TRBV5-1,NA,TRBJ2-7,CASSLAMQGPSYEQYF
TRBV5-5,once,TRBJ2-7,CASSLQVAGASVSYEQYF
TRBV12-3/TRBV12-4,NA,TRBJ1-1,CASTPRRGTEAFF
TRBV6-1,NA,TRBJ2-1,CASSDVGRASGEQFF
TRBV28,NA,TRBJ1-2,CASSARTAGFGGYTF
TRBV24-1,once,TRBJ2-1,CATSDPGRQAPYNEQFF
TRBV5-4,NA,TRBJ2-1,CASSAGQGVYNEQFF
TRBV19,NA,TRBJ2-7,CASSRGSGRWYEQYF
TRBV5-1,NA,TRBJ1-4,CASSFQGLNEKLFF
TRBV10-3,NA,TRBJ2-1,CAISGYNEQFF
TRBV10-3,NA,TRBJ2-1,CAISDRASSYNEQFF
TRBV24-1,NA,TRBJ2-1,CATSDPRLAGGYNEQFF
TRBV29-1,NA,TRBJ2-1,CSVDRQVGEQFF
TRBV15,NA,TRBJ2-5,CATGSFGPQETQYF
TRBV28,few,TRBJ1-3,CASSTWTGGSESSGNTIYF
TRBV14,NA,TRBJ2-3,CASSQLWGFADTQYF
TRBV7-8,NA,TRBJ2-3,CASSHQGLASTDTQYF
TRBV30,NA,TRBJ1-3,CAWRPKSSGNTIYF
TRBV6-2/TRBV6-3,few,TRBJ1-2,CASSVDTNYGYTF
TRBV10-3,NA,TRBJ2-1,CATAGGYNEQFF
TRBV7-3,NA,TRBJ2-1,CASSPHSGGATEQFF
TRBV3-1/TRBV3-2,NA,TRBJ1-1,CASSQGGGVTEAFF
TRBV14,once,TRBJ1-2,CASSQNRVGGYTF
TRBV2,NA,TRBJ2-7,CASSEDIAQGGEQYF
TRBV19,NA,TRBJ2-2,CASSGSGGDTGELFF
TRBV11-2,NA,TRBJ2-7,CASSSLKQGGYEQYF